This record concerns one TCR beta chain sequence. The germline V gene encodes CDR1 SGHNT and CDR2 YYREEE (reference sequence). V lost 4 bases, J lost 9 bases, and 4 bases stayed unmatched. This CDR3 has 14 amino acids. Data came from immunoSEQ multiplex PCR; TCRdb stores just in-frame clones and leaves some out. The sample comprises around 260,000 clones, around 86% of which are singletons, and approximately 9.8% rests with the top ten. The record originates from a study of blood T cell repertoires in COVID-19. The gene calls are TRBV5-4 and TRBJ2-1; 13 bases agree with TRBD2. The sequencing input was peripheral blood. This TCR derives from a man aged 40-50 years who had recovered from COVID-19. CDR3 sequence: CASSRTSGSREQFF. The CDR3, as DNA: TGTGCCAGCAGCAGGACTAGCGGGAGTCGTGAGCAGTTCTTC.